These T cell receptor beta chains were read from a single sample in a study of T-cell reconstitution after alpha-beta-depleted transplantation in children. TCRdb reprocessed the PCR reads with MiXCR, giving one entry per CDR3 protein. Here the sample spans around 580,000 distinct CDR3 sequences, 20% to 25% being singletons. Sample: PBMCs, mostly from graft donor cells, taken 360 days after TCRalphabeta/CD19-depleted stem cell transplant. These receptors originate from a boy under two years old who had a stem cell transplant for acute myeloid leukemia, so the T cells may come from the graft donor. Each CDR3 is given with its conserved first and last residue. Each record gives: V gene, D gene, CDR3 length, CDR3 protein. The D gene is left open where the match is weak.

v_gene: TRBV12-3/TRBV12-4; d_gene: TRBD2; len: 17; CDR3aa: CASSLTAGGNPYNEQFF
v_gene: TRBV19; d_gene: TRBD1; len: 17; CDR3aa: CASSTTGTGAPGETQYF
v_gene: TRBV20-1; d_gene: TRBD2; len: 14; CDR3aa: CSARRIAGGYEQYF
v_gene: TRBV6-6; d_gene: -; len: 12; CDR3aa: CASSYGTGSDFF
v_gene: TRBV20-1; d_gene: -; len: 16; CDR3aa: CSASIPTYLYQETQYF
v_gene: TRBV7-3; d_gene: -; len: 17; CDR3aa: CASSMSRNRAGANVLTF
v_gene: TRBV20-1; d_gene: -; len: 13; CDR3aa: CSARTAAYNEQFF
v_gene: TRBV20-1; d_gene: -; len: 15; CDR3aa: CSARGGGGTTGELFF
v_gene: TRBV7-3; d_gene: TRBD2; len: 16; CDR3aa: CASSLEGTSAYNEQFF
v_gene: TRBV6-5; d_gene: TRBD1; len: 15; CDR3aa: CASRPGTGEGNEQFF
v_gene: TRBV25-1; d_gene: -; len: 16; CDR3aa: CASSAYTGRPYNEQFF
v_gene: TRBV5-1; d_gene: -; len: 15; CDR3aa: CASSPEAEPYNEQFF
v_gene: TRBV3-1; d_gene: TRBD2; len: 15; CDR3aa: CASSPEGLGGNEQFF
v_gene: TRBV9; d_gene: -; len: 16; CDR3aa: CASSEGIRVGTDTQYF
v_gene: TRBV21-1; d_gene: -; len: 14; CDR3aa: CASTPARTGYGYTF
v_gene: TRBV27; d_gene: -; len: 12; CDR3aa: CASGHRSYEQYF
v_gene: TRBV4-1; d_gene: TRBD1; len: 18; CDR3aa: CASSHPPGDRGLGYEQFF
v_gene: TRBV6-5; d_gene: -; len: 16; CDR3aa: CASSYSNAGGADTQYF
v_gene: TRBV20-1; d_gene: TRBD1; len: 12; CDR3aa: CSARTGEKTQYF
v_gene: TRBV29-1; d_gene: -; len: 13; CDR3aa: CSVGEGGHSPLHF
v_gene: TRBV20-1; d_gene: -; len: 15; CDR3aa: CSARDRTAGPDTQYF
v_gene: TRBV12-3/TRBV12-4; d_gene: -; len: 13; CDR3aa: CASRMEGNTEAFF
v_gene: TRBV18; d_gene: -; len: 13; CDR3aa: CASSPQLPHEQFF
v_gene: TRBV12-3/TRBV12-4; d_gene: -; len: 13; CDR3aa: CASSVTGSYEQYF
v_gene: TRBV7-9; d_gene: -; len: 14; CDR3aa: CASSPSTDIHGYTF
v_gene: TRBV12-3/TRBV12-4; d_gene: -; len: 17; CDR3aa: CASSLASPMDSNQPQHF
v_gene: TRBV2; d_gene: -; len: 15; CDR3aa: CASSVQRASTDTQYF
v_gene: TRBV29-1; d_gene: -; len: 13; CDR3aa: CSVARDSSYEQYF
v_gene: TRBV29-1; d_gene: TRBD1; len: 10; CDR3aa: CSAETGEQFF
v_gene: TRBV4-3; d_gene: -; len: 13; CDR3aa: CASSQGTLSGAFF
v_gene: TRBV12-3/TRBV12-4; d_gene: -; len: 14; CDR3aa: CASSLGGQDYGYTF
v_gene: TRBV28; d_gene: TRBD2; len: 14; CDR3aa: CASPLGRPQDTQYF
v_gene: TRBV20-1; d_gene: -; len: 12; CDR3aa: CSARPGDVTQYF
v_gene: TRBV29-1; d_gene: -; len: 13; CDR3aa: CSVTGQGDDEQYF
v_gene: TRBV7-2; d_gene: TRBD2; len: 15; CDR3aa: CASSTTSGGAETQYF
v_gene: TRBV5-1; d_gene: TRBD1; len: 15; CDR3aa: CASRRGQAVADTQYF
v_gene: TRBV7-9; d_gene: TRBD1; len: 13; CDR3aa: CATDRAGANVLTF
v_gene: TRBV12-5; d_gene: TRBD1; len: 14; CDR3aa: CASGPGSDRDAQYF
v_gene: TRBV29-1; d_gene: -; len: 12; CDR3aa: CSVGVGGETQYF
v_gene: TRBV24-1; d_gene: -; len: 17; CDR3aa: CATSDQNSLANTGELFF
v_gene: TRBV12-3/TRBV12-4; d_gene: TRBD1; len: 16; CDR3aa: CASSLMSTGRSYEQYF
v_gene: TRBV12-3/TRBV12-4; d_gene: TRBD1; len: 15; CDR3aa: CASSPDRGPTGELFF
v_gene: TRBV7-3; d_gene: -; len: 13; CDR3aa: CASSLMGGTEAFF
v_gene: TRBV20-1; d_gene: -; len: 15; CDR3aa: CSARGNRGGSYEQYF
v_gene: TRBV9; d_gene: -; len: 14; CDR3aa: CASSLGVARDEQFF
v_gene: TRBV5-1; d_gene: TRBD2; len: 17; CDR3aa: CASSLLGLAGADNEQFF
v_gene: TRBV12-3/TRBV12-4; d_gene: -; len: 11; CDR3aa: CASYGWVEQYF
v_gene: TRBV7-2; d_gene: -; len: 15; CDR3aa: CASSLDRTANTEAFF
v_gene: TRBV7-2; d_gene: TRBD2; len: 15; CDR3aa: CASSLTGGPLYEQYF
v_gene: TRBV2; d_gene: TRBD2; len: 14; CDR3aa: CASSEERGGETQYF
v_gene: TRBV3-1; d_gene: -; len: 19; CDR3aa: CASSSRTERWRGVTGELFF
v_gene: TRBV5-1; d_gene: -; len: 18; CDR3aa: CASSSHFLRVASTDTQYF
v_gene: TRBV7-2; d_gene: -; len: 16; CDR3aa: CASSLALTTGRLGQFF
v_gene: TRBV27; d_gene: -; len: 14; CDR3aa: CASSSSRAYTEAFF
v_gene: TRBV10-3; d_gene: TRBD1; len: 17; CDR3aa: CAISSGQGFSGANVLTF
v_gene: TRBV6-1; d_gene: -; len: 13; CDR3aa: CASRPSFTDTQYF
v_gene: TRBV11-3; d_gene: -; len: 16; CDR3aa: CASSLAPNPITGELFF